The rows below give T cell receptor beta chains drawn from one sample of a study of blood T cell repertoires in COVID-19. Using immunoSEQ multiplex PCR, the repertoire was profiled, and TCRdb retains in-frame clones only, with some absent. This table holds 150,000 to 200,000 clones, around 80% found once. Sequenced sample: peripheral blood. These receptors were taken from a woman of 80 years or more with COVID-19, enrolled during active disease. Each CDR3 is given with its conserved first and last residue. The D gene is left open where the match is weak. Not all rows give a size; the values are once, few, many and, for expanded clones, a class.

TRBJ2-1 - - TRBV6-2/TRBV6-3 CASSYDSPSSYNEQFF TGTGCCAGCAGTTATGATAGCCCAAGCTCCTACAATGAGCAGTTCTTC
TRBJ2-3 TRBD2 - TRBV15 CATGGASGASSDTQYF TGTGCCACCGGCGGGGCTAGCGGCGCATCCTCGGATACGCAGTATTTT
TRBJ2-2 TRBD1 - TRBV24-1 CATSDTTQGILTGELFF TGTGCCACCAGTGATACGACACAGGGGATCCTCACCGGGGAGCTGTTTTTT
TRBJ1-2 - - TRBV27 CASSPWTGNYGYTF TGTGCCAGCAGTCCCTGGACTGGTAACTATGGCTACACCTTC
TRBJ1-2 - - TRBV6-2/TRBV6-3 CASSYMGSGNGYTF TGTGCCAGCAGTTACATGGGGTCCGGGAATGGCTACACCTTC
TRBJ2-3 - - TRBV5-4 CASSRGLGQSTDTQYF TGTGCCAGCAGCCGGGGACTGGGACAGAGCACAGATACGCAGTATTTT
TRBJ2-7 - - TRBV28 CASSTGAYEQYF TGTGCCAGCAGCACCGGAGCCTACGAGCAGTACTTC
TRBJ2-7 - - TRBV2 CASSGTGEQYF TGTGCCAGCAGTGGGACTGGCGAGCAGTACTTC
TRBJ2-2 TRBD2 - TRBV4-1 CASSQVAGEVTGELFF TGCGCCAGCAGCCAGGTAGCGGGAGAGGTCACCGGGGAGCTGTTTTTT
TRBJ2-7 TRBD2 once TRBV30 CAWRTSGPGEQYF TGTGCCTGGAGGACTAGCGGTCCGGGGGAGCAGTACTTC
TRBJ2-7 - - TRBV21-1 CASSNHQMPYF TGTGCCAGCAGCAATCACCAGATGCCGTACTTC
TRBJ2-3 - - TRBV28 CASSLTTGRSTQYF TGTGCCAGCAGTTTAACAACAGGCCGAAGTACGCAGTATTTT
TRBJ2-4 - - TRBV7-9 CASSPTGSKNIQYF TGTGCCAGCAGCCCCACAGGGTCCAAAAACATTCAGTACTTC
TRBJ1-5 TRBD1 - TRBV10-3 CAISESGQGRQPQHF TGTGCCATCAGTGAGTCGGGACAGGGGCGTCAGCCCCAGCATTTT
TRBJ1-3 - once TRBV3-1/TRBV3-2 CASSQGGSGNTIYF TGTGCCAGCAGCCAAGGAGGGTCTGGAAACACCATATATTTT
TRBJ1-6 TRBD1 - TRBV7-8 CASSSTPGGRNSPLHF TGTGCCAGCAGCTCTACCCCAGGGGGCCGGAATTCACCCCTCCACTTT
TRBJ1-4 - - TRBV7-9 CASSGGSDNEKLFF TGTGCCAGCAGCGGGGGCAGCGACAATGAAAAACTGTTTTTT
TRBJ1-2 - - TRBV5-1 CASSLDGDYGYTF TGCGCCAGCAGCTTGGACGGGGACTATGGCTACACCTTC
TRBJ2-7 TRBD1 - TRBV3-1/TRBV3-2 CASSQELGDRGLSRSYEQYF TGTGCCAGCAGCCAAGAATTAGGGGACAGGGGGTTAAGTCGCTCCTACGAGCAGTACTTC
TRBJ2-3 TRBD1 - TRBV2 CASSEQGDTDTQYF TGTGCCAGCAGTGAACAGGGGGACACAGATACGCAGTATTTT
TRBJ2-7 - - TRBV19 CASSTQGGDLYEQYF TGTGCCAGTAGTACGCAGGGCGGGGATCTCTACGAGCAGTACTTC
TRBJ2-3 - once TRBV4-1 CASSLRFITTDTQYF TGCGCCAGCAGCTTACGGTTTATCACCACAGATACGCAGTATTTT
TRBJ2-7 - - TRBV28 CASSLRGGAYEQYF TGTGCCAGCAGTCTCAGGGGAGGGGCCTACGAGCAGTACTTC
TRBJ2-3 TRBD2 few TRBV18 CASSPLGLAGGRTDTQYF TGTGCCAGCTCACCTCTCGGACTAGCGGGGGGACGAACAGATACGCAGTATTTT
TRBJ2-5 TRBD2 - TRBV7-3 CASSKNGRLAGQETQYF TGTGCCAGCAGTAAAAACGGTAGACTAGCAGGTCAAGAGACCCAGTACTTC
TRBJ2-1 - - TRBV5-6 CASSHPIARDNEQFF TGTGCCAGCAGCCATCCCATAGCGAGGGATAATGAGCAGTTCTTC
TRBJ2-7 TRBD1 - TRBV27 CASSSTGVAYEQYF TGTGCCAGCAGTTCAACAGGGGTAGCGTACGAGCAGTACTTC
TRBJ2-2 TRBD2 - TRBV3-1/TRBV3-2 CASSQDLTSGNTGELFF TGTGCCAGCAGCCAAGACTTAACTAGCGGGAACACCGGGGAGCTGTTTTTT
TRBJ1-2 - once TRBV9 CASRGAWNYGYTF TGTGCCAGCAGGGGGGCCTGGAACTATGGCTACACCTTC
TRBJ1-1 TRBD1 - TRBV10-3 CAISEATGWNEAFF TGTGCCATCAGTGAGGCGACAGGGTGGAATGAAGCTTTCTTT
TRBJ1-6 - once TRBV7-9 CASSIQANNSPLHF TGTGCCAGCAGCATCCAGGCGAATAATTCACCCCTCCACTTT
TRBJ2-1 TRBD2 - TRBV5-1 CASSDSGSSYNEQFF TGCGCCAGCAGCGATAGCGGGAGCTCCTACAATGAGCAGTTCTTC
TRBJ2-1 - - TRBV2 CASSASRNEQFF TGTGCCAGCAGTGCCAGCAGGAATGAGCAGTTCTTC
TRBJ2-4 TRBD1 many TRBV5-1 CASSRDREDIQYF TGCGCCAGCAGCCGGGACAGGGAGGACATTCAGTACTTC
TRBJ2-2 - - TRBV3-1/TRBV3-2 CASSQDHTYLAGELFF TGTGCCAGCAGCCAAGACCACACATATCTGGCCGGGGAGCTGTTTTTT
TRBJ1-4 - - TRBV3-1/TRBV3-2 CASSQDLVEKLFF TGTGCCAGCAGCCAAGATCTCGTTGAAAAACTGTTTTTT
TRBJ2-1 TRBD2 - TRBV28 CASSLLLWTSGIYEQFF TGTGCCAGCAGTTTGCTGTTATGGACTAGCGGGATCTATGAGCAGTTCTTC
TRBJ1-1 TRBD1 - TRBV5-1 CASSSQGGRTEAFF TGCGCCAGCAGCTCACAGGGGGGGCGGACTGAAGCTTTCTTT
TRBJ2-7 TRBD1 - TRBV2 CASSDQGAYEQYF TGTGCCAGCAGTGACCAGGGGGCCTACGAGCAGTACTTC
TRBJ1-4 - - TRBV6-1 CASSEALRSMGRFWEKLFF TGTGCCAGCAGTGAAGCGCTACGCTCGATGGGGCGATTCTGGGAAAAACTGTTTTTT
TRBJ2-7 TRBD2 - TRBV5-5 CASSPTGTTTNEQYF TGTGCCAGCAGCCCCACCGGGACTACCACCAACGAGCAGTACTTC
TRBJ1-6 TRBD1 - TRBV3-1/TRBV3-2 CASSQARQGYNSPLHF TGTGCCAGCAGCCAAGCCAGACAGGGGTATAATTCACCCCTCCACTTT
TRBJ2-1 TRBD2 - TRBV9 CASSRAGSSYNEQFF TGTGCCAGCAGTAGAGCGGGAAGCTCCTACAATGAGCAGTTCTTC
TRBJ2-7 TRBD2 - TRBV7-2 CASSASSGGFNEQYF TGTGCCAGCAGCGCCTCTAGCGGGGGTTTCAACGAGCAGTACTTC